This note documents a single T cell receptor beta chain sequence. Antigen: not known. Clones were sequenced by immunoSEQ multiplex PCR, and TCRdb holds only the in-frame ones, with some missing. Of more than 65,000 clones listed, over 70% are singletons. Trimming stripped 0 bases from V and 6 bases from J, with 13 bases between. The CDR3 runs to 14 residues. CDR1 and CDR2 (germline): SGHRS, YFSETQ. The data derive from a study of T cell clones after liver transplantation. Study results and caveats: These preliminary findings come from unstandardized post-transplant sampling times. Rather than being deleted, graft donor-reactive T cells may have moved into the graft.

The sequences come from CD4+ T cells from blood, collected 12 months after liver transplant. The clonotype comes from a human patient who received a liver transplant. The T cells may partly be graft donor cells. The chain carries TRBV5-1 and TRBJ2-7; a possible D gene is TRBD1 (8 bases). Written as DNA, the CDR3 is TGCGCCAGCAGCTTGGGACAGGGGAGGGGCGAGCAGTACTTC. Amino acids: CASSLGQGRGEQYF.